The present TCR beta chain was sequenced within a study of shared clonotypes between healthy human individuals. This CDR3 has 17 residues. The germline V gene encodes CDR1 MNHEY and CDR2 SMNVEV (reference sequence). V lost 3 bases and J lost 8, with 23 bases in between. Libraries were prepared by immunoSEQ multiplex PCR; TCRdb keeps only in-frame clonotypes and omits some of them. The table has about 2.4 million clones, 90% to 95% seen once. Notes on the study in general: All-four-donor shared clonotypes had higher generation probabilities than non-shared clonotypes did.

Recent vaccinations or acute infections were absent in the healthy HIV-negative adult donors. On this clone itself: Its antigen is still unknown.

The origin of this receptor is a man between 18 and 35 years old in good health. Some clones in this sample may be carry-over from other donors' samples. V usage is TRBV27 and J usage is TRBJ2-1, with a possible D match to TRBD2 (5 bases). Sequenced input: naive CD4+ T cells from PBMCs. Subset specified: CD45RA+ positively selected. The chain's CDR3 is CASSLFSAGPKEDEQFF. CDR3 nucleotide sequence: TGTGCCAGCAGTTTGTTTTCGGCGGGCCCCAAGGAAGATGAGCAGTTCTTC.